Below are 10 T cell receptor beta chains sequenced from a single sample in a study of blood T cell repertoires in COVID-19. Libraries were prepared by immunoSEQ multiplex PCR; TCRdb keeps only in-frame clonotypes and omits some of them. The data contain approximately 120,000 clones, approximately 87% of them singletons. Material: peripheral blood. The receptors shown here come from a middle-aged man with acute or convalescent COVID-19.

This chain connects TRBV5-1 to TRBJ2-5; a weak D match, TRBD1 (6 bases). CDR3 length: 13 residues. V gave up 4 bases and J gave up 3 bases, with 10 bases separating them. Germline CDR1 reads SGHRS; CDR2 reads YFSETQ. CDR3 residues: CASSTGTEETQYF. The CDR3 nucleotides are TGCGCCAGCAGCACAGGGACCGAAGAGACCCAGTACTTC.

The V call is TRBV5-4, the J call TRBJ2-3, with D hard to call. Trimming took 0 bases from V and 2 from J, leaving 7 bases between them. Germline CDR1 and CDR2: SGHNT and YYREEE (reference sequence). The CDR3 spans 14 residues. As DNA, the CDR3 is TGTGCCAGCAGCTTGGAATCTCTCACAGATACGCAGTATTTT. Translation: CASSLESLTDTQYF.

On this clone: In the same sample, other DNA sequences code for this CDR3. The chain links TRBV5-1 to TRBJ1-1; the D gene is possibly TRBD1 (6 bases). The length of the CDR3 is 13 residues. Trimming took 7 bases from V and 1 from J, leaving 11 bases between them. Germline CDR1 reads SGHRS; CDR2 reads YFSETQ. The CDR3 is CASRQTGNTEAFF. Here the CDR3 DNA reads TGCGCCAGCCGTCAGACAGGGAACACTGAAGCTTTCTTT.

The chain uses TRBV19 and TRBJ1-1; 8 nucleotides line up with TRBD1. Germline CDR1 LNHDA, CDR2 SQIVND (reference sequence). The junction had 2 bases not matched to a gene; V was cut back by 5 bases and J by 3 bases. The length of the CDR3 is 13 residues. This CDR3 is CASSWTGHTEAFF. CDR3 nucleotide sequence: TGTGCCAGTAGTTGGACAGGGCACACTGAAGCTTTCTTT.

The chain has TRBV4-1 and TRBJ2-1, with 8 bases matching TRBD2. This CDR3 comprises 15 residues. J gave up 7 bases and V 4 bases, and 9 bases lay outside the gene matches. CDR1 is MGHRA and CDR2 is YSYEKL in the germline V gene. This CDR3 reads CASSLGIAGSNEQFF. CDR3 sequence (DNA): TGCGCCAGCAGCCTCGGGATAGCGGGATCAAATGAGCAGTTCTTC.

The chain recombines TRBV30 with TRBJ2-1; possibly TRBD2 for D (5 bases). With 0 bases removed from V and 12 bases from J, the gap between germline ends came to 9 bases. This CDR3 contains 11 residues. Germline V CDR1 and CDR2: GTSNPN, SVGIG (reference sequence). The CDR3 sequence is CAWSVIEGQFF. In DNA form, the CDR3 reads TGTGCCTGGAGTGTAATAGAGGGGCAGTTCTTC.

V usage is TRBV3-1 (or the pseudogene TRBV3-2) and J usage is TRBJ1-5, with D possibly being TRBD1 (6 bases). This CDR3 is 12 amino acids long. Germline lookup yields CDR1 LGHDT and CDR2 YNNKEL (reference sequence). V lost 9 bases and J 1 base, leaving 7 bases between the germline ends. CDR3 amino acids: CASQGSNQPQHF. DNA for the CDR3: TGTGCCAGTCAGGGGAGCAATCAGCCCCAGCATTTT.

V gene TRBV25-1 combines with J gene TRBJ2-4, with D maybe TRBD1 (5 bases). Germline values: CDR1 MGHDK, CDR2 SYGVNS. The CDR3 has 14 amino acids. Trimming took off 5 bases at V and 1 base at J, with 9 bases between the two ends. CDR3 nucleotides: TGTGCCAGCAGTAGCAGGGATGCCAAAAACATTCAGTACTTC. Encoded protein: CASSSRDAKNIQYF.

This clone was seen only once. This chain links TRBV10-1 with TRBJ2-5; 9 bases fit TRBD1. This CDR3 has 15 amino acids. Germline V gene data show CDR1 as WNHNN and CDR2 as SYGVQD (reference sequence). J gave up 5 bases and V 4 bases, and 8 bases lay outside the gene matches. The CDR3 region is CASSVPDRGLETQYF. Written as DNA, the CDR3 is TGCGCCAGCAGTGTCCCGGACAGGGGTTTGGAGACCCAGTACTTC.

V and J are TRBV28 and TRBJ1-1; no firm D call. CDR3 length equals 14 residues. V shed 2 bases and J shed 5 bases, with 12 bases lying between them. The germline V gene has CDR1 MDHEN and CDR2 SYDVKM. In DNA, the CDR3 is TGTGCCAGCAGTTTAACGCGGGTATGGACTGAAGCTTTCTTT. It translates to CASSLTRVWTEAFF. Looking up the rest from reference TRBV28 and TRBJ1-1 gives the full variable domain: DVKVTQSSRYLVKRTGEKVFLECVQDMDHENMFWYRQDPGLGLRLIYFSYDVKMKEKGDIPEGYSVSREKKERFSLILESASTNQTSMYLCASSLTRVWTEAFFGQGTRLTVV.